This paragraph covers one T cell receptor (beta chain) sequence. Repertoires were generated with immunoSEQ multiplex PCR, while TCRdb's copy carries only in-frame clones and drops some. Of 350,000 to 500,000 clones in the sample, approximately 91% were seen once. Germline V CDR1 and CDR2: DFQATT, SNEGSKA (reference sequence). Trimming left V 3 bases short and J 14 bases short, with 14 bases between. The CDR3 covers 11 residues. These data belong to a study of blood T cell repertoires in COVID-19. The rearrangement links TRBV20-1 to TRBJ1-5; D unclear. What was sequenced was PBMCs or T cells enriched from blood (not recorded which). This TCR was sampled from a woman younger than 30 who had been exposed to COVID-19. In nucleotides, the CDR3 is TGCAGTGCTAGTACCTTAGGCCAGGAGCATTTT. This codes for CSASTLGQEHF.